The sequence of this T cell receptor (beta chain) was determined in a study of T-cell reconstitution after alpha-beta-depleted transplantation in children. Trimming took 2 bases from V and 7 from J; bases not matched to a gene: 8. Germline-derived CDR1 and CDR2 are ENHRY and SYGVKD. There are 15 residues in the CDR3. Preparing the TCRbeta library involved the use of unique molecular identifiers. One entry per CDR3 protein, called by TCRdb with MiXCR from the PCR reads. The sample contains some 520,000 distinct CDR3 sequences, approximately 29% of which appear only once. The sample consisted of PBMCs from the stem cell graft donor, taken from the stem cell graft. The clonotype comes from a human donor who donated a stem cell graft to a child with aplastic anemia. The chain is built from TRBV10-3 and TRBJ2-1; TRBD2 matches 7 bases. For the CDR3, the DNA is TGTGCCATCAGTGAGGTGGAGGGAGGGACTAATGAGCAGTTCTTC. This codes for CAISEVEGGTNEQFF.